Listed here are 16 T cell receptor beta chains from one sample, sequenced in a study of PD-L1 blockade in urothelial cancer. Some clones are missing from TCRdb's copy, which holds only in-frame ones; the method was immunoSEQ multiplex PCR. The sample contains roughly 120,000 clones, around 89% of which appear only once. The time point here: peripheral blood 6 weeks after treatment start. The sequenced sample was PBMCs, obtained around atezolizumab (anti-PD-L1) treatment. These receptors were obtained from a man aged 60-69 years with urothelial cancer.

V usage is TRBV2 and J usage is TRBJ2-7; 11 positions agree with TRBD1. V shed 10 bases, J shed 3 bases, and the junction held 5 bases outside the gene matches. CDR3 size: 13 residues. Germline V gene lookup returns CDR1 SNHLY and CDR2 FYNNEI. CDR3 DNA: TGTGCCATTTCGGGACAGGGGGTCTACGAGCAGTACTTC. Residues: CAISGQGVYEQYF.

CDR3 amino acids: CATPTGQTYEQYF. The CDR3, as DNA: TGCGCCACCCCGACAGGGCAAACCTACGAGCAGTACTTC. The chain uses TRBV10-1 and TRBJ2-7; 7 bases are shared with TRBD1. This CDR3 spans 13 amino acids. Germline assignment: CDR1 WNHNN and CDR2 SYGVQD (reference sequence). J gave up 2 bases and V 10 bases, and 8 bases lay outside the gene matches.

CDR3 in DNA: TGTGCCAGCTCTCGGGGGAATAAGTTGGGTGAGCAGTTCTTC. Protein: CASSRGNKLGEQFF. The V call is TRBV6-6, the J call TRBJ2-1, with D tentatively TRBD2 (6 bases). The V gene lost 8 bases and the J gene lost 9 bases, with 20 bases spanning the gap. This CDR3 spans 14 amino acids. Germline V gene lookup returns CDR1 MNHNY and CDR2 SVGAGI (reference sequence).

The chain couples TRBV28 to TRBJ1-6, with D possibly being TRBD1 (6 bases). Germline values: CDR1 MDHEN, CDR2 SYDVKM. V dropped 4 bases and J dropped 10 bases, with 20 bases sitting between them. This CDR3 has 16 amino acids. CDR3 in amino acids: CASSSPGQGRQSPLHF. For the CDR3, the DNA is TGTGCCAGCAGTTCCCCCGGGCAGGGGCGGCAATCACCCCTCCACTTT.

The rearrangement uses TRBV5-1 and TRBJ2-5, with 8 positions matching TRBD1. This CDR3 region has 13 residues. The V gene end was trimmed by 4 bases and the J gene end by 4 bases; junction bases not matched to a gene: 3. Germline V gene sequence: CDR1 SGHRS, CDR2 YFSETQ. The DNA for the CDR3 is TGCGCCAGCAGCCCCGACAGGGGAGAGACCCAGTACTTC. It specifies CASSPDRGETQYF.

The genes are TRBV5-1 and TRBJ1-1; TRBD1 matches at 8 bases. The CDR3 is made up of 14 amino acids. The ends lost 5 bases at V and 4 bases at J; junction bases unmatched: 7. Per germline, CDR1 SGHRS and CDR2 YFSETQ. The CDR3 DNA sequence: TGCGCCAGCAGGAGCAGGGGGCGCGGCACTGAAGCTTTCTTT. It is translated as CASRSRGRGTEAFF.

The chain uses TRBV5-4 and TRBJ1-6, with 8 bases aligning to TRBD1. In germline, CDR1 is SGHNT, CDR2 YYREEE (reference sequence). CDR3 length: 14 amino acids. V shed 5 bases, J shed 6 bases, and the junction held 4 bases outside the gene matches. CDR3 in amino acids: CASSKDRVNSPLHF. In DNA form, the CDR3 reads TGTGCCAGCAGTAAGGACAGGGTTAATTCACCCCTCCACTTT.

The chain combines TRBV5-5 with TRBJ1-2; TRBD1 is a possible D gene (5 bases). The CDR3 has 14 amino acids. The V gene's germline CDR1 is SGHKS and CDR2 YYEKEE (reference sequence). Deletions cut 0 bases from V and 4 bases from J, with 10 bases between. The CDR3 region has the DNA TGTGCCAGCAGCTTGGCCCCCGACAGCTATGGCTACACCTTC. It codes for CASSLAPDSYGYTF.

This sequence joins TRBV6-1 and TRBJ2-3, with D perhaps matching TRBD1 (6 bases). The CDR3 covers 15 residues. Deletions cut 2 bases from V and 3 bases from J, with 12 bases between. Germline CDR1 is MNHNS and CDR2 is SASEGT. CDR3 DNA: TGTGCCAGCAGTGAAAACCAGGGGAAGACAGATACGCAGTATTTT. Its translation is CASSENQGKTDTQYF.

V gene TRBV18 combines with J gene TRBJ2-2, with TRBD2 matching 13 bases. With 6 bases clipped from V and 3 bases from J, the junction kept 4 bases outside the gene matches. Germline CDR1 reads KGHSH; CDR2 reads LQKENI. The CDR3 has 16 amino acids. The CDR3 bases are TGTGCCAGCTCCCCTGGACTAGCGGGGGACACCGGGGAGCTGTTTTTT. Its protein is CASSPGLAGDTGELFF. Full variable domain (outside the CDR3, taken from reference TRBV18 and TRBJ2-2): NAGVMQNPRHLVRRRGQEARLRCSPMKGHSHVYWYRQLPEEGLKFMVYLQKENIIDESGMPKERFSAEFPKEGPSILRIQQVVRGDSAAYFCASSPGLAGDTGELFFGEGSRLTVL.

The CDR3 sequence is CASSEGLAMNTEAFF. In DNA form, the CDR3 reads TGCGCCAGCAGCGAGGGACTGGCGATGAACACTGAAGCTTTCTTT. V is TRBV5-1 and J is TRBJ1-1, with a weak D call TRBD1 (5 bases). This CDR3 comprises 15 residues. Trimming cost V 4 bases and J 0 bases, with 13 bases left between them. Germline lookup yields CDR1 SGHRS and CDR2 YFSETQ.

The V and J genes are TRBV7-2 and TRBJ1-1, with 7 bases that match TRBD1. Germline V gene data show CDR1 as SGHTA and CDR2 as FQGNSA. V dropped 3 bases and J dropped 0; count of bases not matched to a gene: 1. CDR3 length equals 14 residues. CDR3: CASSLGQMNTEAFF. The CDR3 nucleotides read TGTGCCAGCAGCTTGGGACAGATGAACACTGAAGCTTTCTTT.

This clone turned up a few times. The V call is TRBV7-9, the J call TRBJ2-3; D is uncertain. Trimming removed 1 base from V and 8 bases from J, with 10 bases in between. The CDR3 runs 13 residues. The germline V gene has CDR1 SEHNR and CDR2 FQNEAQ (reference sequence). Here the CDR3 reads CASSLEVGGTQYF. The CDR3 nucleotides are TGTGCCAGCAGCTTAGAAGTCGGCGGTACGCAGTATTTT. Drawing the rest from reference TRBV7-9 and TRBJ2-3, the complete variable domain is DTGVSQNPRHKITKRGQNVTFRCDPISEHNRLYWYRQTLGQGPEFLTYFQNEAQLEKSRLLSDRFSAERPKGSFSTLEIQRTEQGDSAMYLCASSLEVGGTQYFGPGTRLTVL.

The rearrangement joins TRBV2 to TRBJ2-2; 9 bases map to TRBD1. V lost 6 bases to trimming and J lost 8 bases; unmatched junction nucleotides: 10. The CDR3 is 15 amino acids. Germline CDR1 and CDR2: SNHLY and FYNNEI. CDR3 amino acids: CASSTTGGTTGELFF. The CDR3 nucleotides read TGTGCCAGCAGCACGACAGGGGGTACAACTGGGGAGCTGTTTTTT. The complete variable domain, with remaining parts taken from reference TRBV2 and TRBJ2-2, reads EPEVTQTPSHQVTQMGQEVILRCVPISNHLYFYWYRQILGQKVEFLVSFYNNEISEKSEIFDDQFSVERPDGSNFTLKIRSTKLEDSAMYFCASSTTGGTTGELFFGEGSRLTVL.

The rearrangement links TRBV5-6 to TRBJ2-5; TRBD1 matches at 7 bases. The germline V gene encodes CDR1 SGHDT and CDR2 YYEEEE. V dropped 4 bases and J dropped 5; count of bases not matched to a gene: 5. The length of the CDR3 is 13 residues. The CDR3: CASSSDRAETQYF. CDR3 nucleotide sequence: TGTGCCAGCAGCAGCGACAGGGCCGAGACCCAGTACTTC.

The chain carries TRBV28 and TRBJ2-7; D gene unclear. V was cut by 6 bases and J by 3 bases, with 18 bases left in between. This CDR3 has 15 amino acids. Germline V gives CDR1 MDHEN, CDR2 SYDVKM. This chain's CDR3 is CASRQTGPPIYEQYF. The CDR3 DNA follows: TGTGCCAGCAGACAAACGGGTCCCCCAATCTACGAGCAGTACTTC.